A single sample gave rise to the 17 T cell receptor beta chains below, sequenced in a study of cytomegalovirus exposure and HLA in healthy donors. PCR employed 60 Vbeta and 13 Jbeta primers. Here immunoSEQ multiplex PCR was the method, and the copy in TCRdb shows in-frame clones only, minus some. The sample holds 150,000 or so clones. The sequencing input was PBMCs. Source of these receptors: a woman aged 55-75 years in good health and CMV-seronegative.

The genes are TRBV5-6 and TRBJ2-1; TRBD2 matches 11 bases. The CDR3 has 16 residues. V gave up 0 bases and J gave up 7 bases; unmatched junction bases: 6. Germline assignment: CDR1 SGHDT and CDR2 YYEEEE. Here the CDR3 reads CASSLEGSGGANEQFF. CDR3 DNA: TGTGCCAGCAGCTTGGAAGGTAGCGGGGGGGCAAATGAGCAGTTCTTC.

The CDR3 coding sequence is TGTGCCAGCAGCTTGGACAGGTCTAATTCACCCCTCCACTTT. Translating it yields CASSLDRSNSPLHF. This chain links TRBV5-4 with TRBJ1-6; D is perhaps TRBD1 (5 bases). V lost 0 bases and J 6 bases, leaving 7 bases between the germline ends. The CDR3 covers 14 residues. Germline V CDR1 and CDR2: SGHNT, YYREEE (reference sequence).

The gene calls are TRBV2 and TRBJ2-4; maybe TRBD2 (6 bases). The germline V gene encodes CDR1 SNHLY and CDR2 FYNNEI. CDR3 length: 14 amino acids. Trimming removed 3 bases from V and 8 bases from J, with 14 bases in between. The CDR3 DNA reads as TGTGCCAGCAGTGAGCGGAGGGGTAGGGACATTCAGTACTTC. This encodes CASSERRGRDIQYF.

The chain is built from TRBV19 and TRBJ1-2, with 7 bases identical to TRBD1. CDR3 length: 16 residues. Germline lookup yields CDR1 LNHDA and CDR2 SQIVND (reference sequence). Trimming at V came to 4 bases and at J to 8 bases, leaving 16 bases not matched to a gene. CDR3 nucleotide sequence: TGTGCCAGTAGTAGAGCAGGGACAGCCAGCAAAGGAGGCTACACCTTC. This encodes CASSRAGTASKGGYTF.

The J gene is TRBJ1-1, the V gene TRBV11-3, with unresolved D. CDR3 length equals 14 residues. Looked up from germline, CDR1 is SGHNT and CDR2 is YENEEA. Trimming left V 0 bases short and J 1 base short, with 6 bases between. The CDR3 loop is CASSLDAGNTEAFF. As DNA, the CDR3 is TGTGCCAGCAGCTTAGATGCGGGGAACACTGAAGCTTTCTTT.

The chain employs TRBV7-2 and TRBJ1-4; D perhaps matches TRBD1 (6 bases). The CDR3 sequence is 16 residues long. Germline CDR1 and CDR2: SGHTA and FQGNSA. The V gene lost 4 bases and the J gene lost 3 bases, with 15 bases spanning the gap. The CDR3 here is CASSSRTGPPNEKLFF. In DNA, the CDR3 is TGTGCCAGCAGCTCAAGAACAGGGCCTCCTAATGAAAAACTGTTTTTT.

The rearrangement uses TRBV6-1 and TRBJ2-7, with D perhaps matching TRBD2 (7 bases). Trimming pared 6 bases from V and 3 bases from J, leaving 15 bases between. This CDR3 has 14 amino acids. Per the germline V gene, CDR1 is MNHNS and CDR2 is SASEGT. CDR3 bases: TGTGCCAGCAGCCCTGGGGGGGCGGGCTACGAGCAGTACTTC. Translating gives CASSPGGAGYEQYF.

The chain couples TRBV9 to TRBJ2-5; maybe TRBD2 (5 bases). The germline V gene has CDR1 SGDLS and CDR2 YYNGEE. V dropped 3 bases and J dropped 2 bases, with 8 bases sitting between them. This CDR3 has 13 residues. CDR3 coding DNA: TGTGCCAGCAGCGCCGGGGTACAAGAGACCCAGTACTTC. This translates into CASSAGVQETQYF.

The rearrangement joins TRBV10-3 to TRBJ1-1; the match to TRBD1 covers 9 bases. Trimming took 5 bases from V and 6 from J; bases not matched to a gene: 10. Germline loops: CDR1 ENHRY, CDR2 SYGVKD. The CDR3 runs to 15 residues. DNA for the CDR3: TGTGCCATCAGTACTATGACAGGGGGGCACTCTGAAGCTTTCTTT. Residues: CAISTMTGGHSEAFF.

The rearrangement joins TRBV5-4 to TRBJ2-1, with a possible D match to TRBD2 (5 bases). Germline V gene sequence: CDR1 SGHNT, CDR2 YYREEE (reference sequence). Trimming removed 7 bases from V and 8 bases from J, with 16 bases in between. This CDR3 has 13 residues. This chain's CDR3 is CASSWERRDEQFF. Written as DNA, the CDR3 is TGTGCCAGCTCCTGGGAGCGGCGGGATGAGCAGTTCTTC.

The V call is TRBV4-2, the J call TRBJ2-1; 9 nucleotides line up with TRBD1. Germline V gene data show CDR1 as LGHNA and CDR2 as YNFKEQ. The CDR3 consists of 15 residues. V lost 4 bases and J lost 7; bases outside the gene matches: 8. The CDR3 DNA reads TGTGCCAGCAGCCCCCCGACAGGGGGTATGAATGAGCAGTTCTTC. Protein: CASSPPTGGMNEQFF.

The rearrangement joins TRBV5-1 to TRBJ1-1, with TRBD1 matching over 8 bases. The CDR3 length is 14 residues. Germline V gene lookup returns CDR1 SGHRS and CDR2 YFSETQ. V lost 4 bases to trimming and J lost 5 bases; unmatched junction nucleotides: 7. The CDR3 DNA sequence: TGCGCCAGCAGCGGACAGGGTTTTGCAACTGAAGCTTTCTTT. This translates into CASSGQGFATEAFF.

The V call is TRBV18, the J call TRBJ2-1; D unclear. Trimming took 11 bases from V and 10 from J, leaving 18 bases between them. The CDR3 sequence is 12 residues long. Per germline, CDR1 KGHSH and CDR2 LQKENI. The CDR3 is CAVGWRRGEQFF. The DNA for the CDR3 is TGTGCCGTCGGCTGGAGAAGAGGAGAGCAGTTCTTC.

The chain uses TRBV10-1 and TRBJ2-7; 7 bases fit TRBD1. The ends lost 2 bases at V and 3 bases at J; junction bases unmatched: 16. Germline loops: CDR1 WNHNN, CDR2 SYGVQD (reference sequence). CDR3 length equals 18 residues. The CDR3 DNA follows: TGCGCCAGCAGTGAGGACGGGGCTCGGGCAGGGGGATTCTACGAGCAGTACTTC. Translating it yields CASSEDGARAGGFYEQYF.

This sequence joins TRBV6-1 and TRBJ2-5, with a weak D call TRBD1 (7 bases). The DNA end lines up better with TRBJ2-7; the J call may be wrong. Germline-derived CDR1 and CDR2 are MNHNS and SASEGT. The CDR3 consists of 15 residues. The DNA for the CDR3 is TGTGCCAGCAGGAGGGAGCAGGGGGGAGCTTACGAGCAGTACTTC. This sequence encodes CASRREQGGAYEQYF.

This sequence joins TRBV7-2 and TRBJ2-2; TRBD1 aligns across 7 bases. Germline CDR1 and CDR2: SGHTA and FQGNSA. Trimming removed 10 bases from V and 3 bases from J; junction bases left unmatched: 5. This CDR3 is built from 13 residues. The CDR3 loop is CAIQQGYTGELFF. In DNA, the CDR3 is TGTGCCATCCAACAGGGGTACACCGGGGAGCTGTTTTTT.

The chain has TRBV9 and TRBJ1-4, with a possible D match to TRBD1 (6 bases). CDR1 is SGDLS, CDR2 YYNGEE, per germline. CDR3 size: 14 residues. Between the trimmed V and J ends, which lost 4 bases and 8 bases, there was a span of 15 bases. In nucleotides, the CDR3 is TGTGCCAGCAGCAGCCCAGGGGCAGGAGAAAAACTGTTTTTT. It translates to CASSSPGAGEKLFF.